The 25 T cell receptor beta chains listed next were all sequenced from one sample in a study of blood T cell repertoires in COVID-19. The method was immunoSEQ multiplex PCR; TCRdb's version includes in-frame clones alone and lacks a portion of them. Among some 95,000 clones listed, over 70% were seen once. Sequenced material: peripheral blood. These receptors were obtained from a man in his forties or fifties who had recovered from COVID-19.

The chain couples TRBV18 to TRBJ1-1; D gene uncertain. Trimming took off 3 bases at V and 3 bases at J, with 8 bases between the two ends. Germline-derived CDR1 and CDR2 are KGHSH and LQKENI. The CDR3 covers 13 residues. CDR3 loop: CASSPREDTEAFF. The CDR3 DNA follows: TGTGCCAGCTCACCTAGAGAGGACACTGAAGCTTTCTTT.

This chain uses TRBV5-8 with TRBJ1-5; 8 bases fit TRBD1. V shed 0 bases and J 5 bases; nucleotides not matched to a gene: 10. This CDR3 region has 17 residues. The germline gives CDR1 SGHTS, CDR2 YDEGEE. The CDR3 DNA reads as TGTGCCAGCAGCTTGGATGGGACAGGTATCCCATATCAGCCCCAGCATTTT. Its translation is CASSLDGTGIPYQPQHF.

This chain connects TRBV29-1 to TRBJ2-5; D might be TRBD2 (5 bases). The CDR3 totals 13 residues. Trimming took off 6 bases at V and 10 bases at J, with 21 bases between the two ends. CDR1 and CDR2 (germline): SQVTM, ANQGSEA. CDR3 amino acids: CSVIPPGSRGQYF. The CDR3 nucleotides are TGCAGCGTCATTCCCCCCGGTTCCCGGGGCCAGTACTTC.

The chain is built from TRBV7-3 and TRBJ2-1; 8 positions agree with TRBD2. The CDR3 loop spans 16 amino acids. Germline CDR1 is SGHTA and CDR2 is FQGTGA. The trim removed 4 bases at V and 0 bases at J, leaving 5 bases unmatched. This chain's CDR3 is CASSSAGTSSYNEQFF. The CDR3 DNA sequence: TGTGCCAGCAGCTCTGCGGGGACTAGCTCCTACAATGAGCAGTTCTTC.

The chain uses TRBV12-2 and TRBJ2-5; the DNA was not used to check the table's D call, TRBD2. TRBV12-2 is flagged as a pseudogene. This CDR3 is built from 16 residues. The CDR3 coding sequence is TGTGCAAGTCGCTTAGGGACTAGCGGGGGCCAAGAGACCCAGTACTTC. Translating it yields CASRLGTSGGQETQYF.

The rearrangement joins TRBV4-2 to TRBJ2-1, with 9 bases that match TRBD2. Unmatched junction bases numbered 8, after V lost 2 bases and J lost 6 bases. Germline V gene sequence: CDR1 LGHNA, CDR2 YNFKEQ. CDR3 size: 16 residues. The CDR3 loop reads CASSQPSGGPANEQFF. CDR3 bases: TGTGCCAGCAGCCAACCGAGCGGGGGGCCGGCCAATGAGCAGTTCTTC.

This clone showed up just a few times. The chain links TRBV18 to TRBJ2-6, with D maybe TRBD1 (6 bases). The CDR3 contains 16 residues. The ends were cut back, 1 base at V and 3 bases at J, with 10 bases in the middle. Germline V lookup: CDR1 KGHSH, CDR2 LQKENI. For the CDR3, the DNA is TGTGCCAGCTCACCACAGTGGGGGCGTGGGGCCAACGTCCTGACTTTC. This encodes CASSPQWGRGANVLTF.

This sequence joins TRBV24-1 and TRBJ2-1, with 12 bases lining up with TRBD2. Germline values: CDR1 KGHDR, CDR2 SFDVKD. The CDR3 has 16 amino acids. V trimming: 4 bases; J trimming: 8 bases; junction bases outside the gene matches: 8. The DNA for the CDR3 is TGTGCCACCAGTGAGCCTAGCGGGAGGGCCAGCGATGAGCAGTTCTTC. This translates into CATSEPSGRASDEQFF.

This chain connects TRBV27 to TRBJ1-3, with D possibly TRBD1 on 5 matching bases. Germline V gene sequence: CDR1 MNHEY, CDR2 SMNVEV (reference sequence). Trimming left V 5 bases short and J 1 base short, with 9 bases between. This CDR3 has 14 amino acids. As DNA, the CDR3 is TGTGCCAGCAGTCCGACAGCTTCTGGAAACACCATATATTTT. The encoded protein is CASSPTASGNTIYF.

The V and J genes are TRBV3-1 (or the pseudogene TRBV3-2) and TRBJ2-1; TRBD2 matches 14 bases. The germline gives CDR1 LGHDT, CDR2 YNNKEL (reference sequence). The V and J ends lost 4 bases and 7 bases, in that order; junction bases with no gene match: 12. The CDR3 has 18 amino acids. This chain's CDR3 is CASSLPETSGRARNEQFF. Here the CDR3 DNA reads TGTGCCAGCAGCCTACCCGAGACTAGCGGGAGGGCCCGGAATGAGCAGTTCTTC.

The chain uses TRBV30 and TRBJ2-2; D perhaps matches TRBD1 (5 bases). This CDR3 is built from 15 residues. V was cut by 3 bases and J by 3 bases, with 14 bases left in between. The V gene's germline CDR1 is GTSNPN and CDR2 SVGIG (reference sequence). CDR3: CAWRLGAWDTGELFF. For the CDR3, the DNA is TGTGCCTGGAGGCTTGGGGCATGGGACACCGGGGAGCTGTTTTTT.

The gene calls are TRBV4-1 and TRBJ1-5, with D tentatively TRBD1 (5 bases). Germline CDR1 and CDR2: MGHRA and YSYEKL. Trimming stripped 4 bases from V and 2 bases from J, with 9 bases between. CDR3 length: 14 residues. The CDR3 DNA reads TGCGCCAGCAGCCGAGGAGGGGGCAATCAGCCCCAGCATTTT. It yields the protein CASSRGGGNQPQHF.

The chain couples TRBV6-5 to TRBJ1-2; TRBD1 might be the D (6 bases). Germline values: CDR1 MNHEY, CDR2 SVGAGI. This CDR3 comprises 16 residues. The germline V and J ends were trimmed by 4 bases and 4 bases, with 19 bases remaining between them. The CDR3 sequence: CASSFQLRDTFYGYTF. The CDR3 nucleotides read TGTGCCAGCAGTTTTCAGCTCCGGGACACTTTCTATGGCTACACCTTC.

The V call is TRBV29-1, the J call TRBJ1-1, with a tentative D call TRBD1 (5 bases). Germline V CDR1 and CDR2: SQVTM, ANQGSEA. Trimming cost V 5 bases and J 1 base, with 11 bases left between them. CDR3 length equals 13 residues. Written as DNA, the CDR3 is TGCAGCGTTAAACAGGACACGAACACTGAAGCTTTCTTT. Amino acid sequence: CSVKQDTNTEAFF.

The rearrangement uses TRBV6-5 and TRBJ1-2; no firm D call. Trimming removed 7 bases at V and 8 bases at J, with 14 bases between. Germline CDR1 MNHEY, CDR2 SVGAGI. The CDR3 contains 12 residues. CDR3 DNA: TGTGCCAGCATCTCCAGTAGCGGGGGCTACACCTTC. It is translated as CASISSSGGYTF.

J is TRBJ1-2 and V is TRBV9; TRBD1 matches 9 bases. From germline, CDR1 is SGDLS and CDR2 YYNGEE. The CDR3 is made up of 15 amino acids. The junction had 14 bases not matched to a gene; V was cut back by 6 bases and J by 8 bases. The CDR3: CASKSTGGLSSGYTF. Here the CDR3 DNA reads TGTGCCAGCAAAAGTACAGGGGGCTTAAGTTCGGGCTACACCTTC.

The chain carries TRBV11-2 and TRBJ1-1; tentatively, D is TRBD1 (6 bases). Trimming took 5 bases from V and 4 from J, leaving 11 bases between them. Looked up from germline, CDR1 is SGHAT and CDR2 is FQNNGV. The CDR3 contains 13 residues. Here the CDR3 reads CASSRGDITEAFF. CDR3 coding DNA: TGTGCCAGCAGCCGTGGGGACATCACTGAAGCTTTCTTT.

This chain connects TRBV2 to TRBJ2-1; the match to TRBD2 covers 10 bases. V trimming: 7 bases; J trimming: 14 bases; junction bases outside the gene matches: 5. This CDR3 comprises 11 residues. CDR1 SNHLY and CDR2 FYNNEI come from the germline V gene. The DNA for the CDR3 is TGTGCCAGCAACTTGCTAGCGGGGGAGTTCTTC. Amino acid sequence: CASNLLAGEFF. The variable domain in full, completed from reference TRBV2 and TRBJ2-1, reads EPEVTQTPSHQVTQMGQEVILRCVPISNHLYFYWYRQILGQKVEFLVSFYNNEISEKSEIFDDQFSVERPDGSNFTLKIRSTKLEDSAMYFCASNLLAGEFFGPGTRLTVL.

This clone came up once. J is TRBJ2-3 and V is TRBV27; 13 bases are shared with TRBD2. With 9 bases clipped from V and 1 base from J, the junction kept 7 bases outside the gene matches. This CDR3 has 16 amino acids. Germline V gene lookup returns CDR1 MNHEY and CDR2 SMNVEV (reference sequence). CDR3 coding DNA: TGTGCCAGACCCGGACTAGCGGGAGTTTGCACAGATACGCAGTATTTT. Translating it yields CARPGLAGVCTDTQYF.

This chain links TRBV6-2 or TRBV6-3 with TRBJ1-5; 10 nucleotides match TRBD1. This CDR3 comprises 16 residues. With V trimmed by 7 bases and J by 1 base, 7 bases remained unmatched. The germline V gene encodes CDR1 MNHEY and CDR2 SVGEGT. CDR3 residues: CASTPWDRGSNQPQHF. The CDR3 bases are TGTGCCAGCACCCCTTGGGACAGGGGCAGCAATCAGCCCCAGCATTTT.

The chain recombines TRBV3-1 (or the pseudogene TRBV3-2) with TRBJ1-3; D is possibly TRBD1 (6 bases). From germline, CDR1 is LGHDT and CDR2 YNNKEL (reference sequence). Trimming left V 1 base short and J 8 bases short, with 18 bases between. The CDR3 spans 16 residues. As DNA, the CDR3 is TGTGCCAGCAGCCAAGGGACGGGACACATGGCGGACACCATATATTTT. The encoded protein is CASSQGTGHMADTIYF.

The chain has TRBV10-3 and TRBJ2-1, with 8 nucleotides matching TRBD2. Germline V gene sequence: CDR1 ENHRY, CDR2 SYGVKD. V trimming: 0 bases; J trimming: 3 bases; junction bases outside the gene matches: 1. The CDR3 has 15 residues. The CDR3 DNA is TGTGCCATCAGTGAGTCCGGGACTAGCTACAATGAGCAGTTCTTC. Residues: CAISESGTSYNEQFF.

The V gene is TRBV5-1, the J gene TRBJ1-1; D is ambiguous. V was trimmed by 0 bases and J by 7 bases, leaving 10 bases between them. CDR3 length: 13 residues. Germline V CDR1 and CDR2: SGHRS, YFSETQ. CDR3 residues: CASSLDSLGEAFF. In DNA, the CDR3 is TGCGCCAGCAGCTTGGATTCGCTAGGTGAAGCTTTCTTT.

This chain links TRBV18 with TRBJ2-5, with a tentative D call TRBD2 (5 bases). Germline-derived CDR1 and CDR2 are KGHSH and LQKENI. This CDR3 is built from 14 residues. V shed 6 bases and J shed 4 bases, with 15 bases lying between them. The CDR3 here is CASSKSGTSETQYF. As DNA, the CDR3 is TGTGCCAGCTCGAAAAGCGGTACCTCAGAGACCCAGTACTTC.

This clone came up once. V usage is TRBV7-9 and J usage is TRBJ2-7; D not certain. CDR3 length: 11 residues. Trimming cost V 3 bases and J 3 bases, with 3 bases left between them. The V gene's germline CDR1 is SEHNR and CDR2 FQNEAQ (reference sequence). The CDR3 is CASSFNYEQYF. In DNA form, the CDR3 reads TGTGCCAGCAGCTTCAACTACGAGCAGTACTTC.